This T cell receptor (beta chain) was documented in a study of OX40 agonist ivuxolimab in advanced cancers. Libraries were prepared by immunoSEQ multiplex PCR; TCRdb keeps only in-frame clonotypes and omits some of them. The table includes about 81,000 clones, around 90% detected once. This CDR3 region has 15 residues. V was trimmed by 1 base and J by 7 bases, leaving 16 bases between them. Germline V gives CDR1 MNHEY, CDR2 SVGAGI. This chain connects TRBV6-5 to TRBJ1-2, with a tentative D call TRBD1 (5 bases). The clonotype comes from an adult with an advanced solid tumor such as melanoma, head and neck, liver or kidney cancer. The sequencing used CD4+ or CD8+ T cells sorted from blood, collected in a trial of the OX40 agonist ivuxolimab. The CDR3: CASSYWGVQVSGYTF. CDR3 sequence (DNA): TGTGCCAGCAGTTACTGGGGGGTTCAAGTCAGTGGCTACACCTTC.